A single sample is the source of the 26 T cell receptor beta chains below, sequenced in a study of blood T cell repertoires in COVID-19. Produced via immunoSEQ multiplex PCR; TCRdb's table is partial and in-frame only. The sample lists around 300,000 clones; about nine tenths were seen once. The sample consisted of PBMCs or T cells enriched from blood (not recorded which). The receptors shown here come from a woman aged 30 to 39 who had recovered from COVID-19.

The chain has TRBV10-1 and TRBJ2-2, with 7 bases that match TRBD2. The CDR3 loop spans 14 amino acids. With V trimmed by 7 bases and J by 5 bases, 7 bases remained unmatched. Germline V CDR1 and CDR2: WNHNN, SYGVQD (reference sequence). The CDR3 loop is CASKKGAGTGELFF. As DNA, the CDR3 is TGCGCCAGCAAGAAGGGAGCGGGGACCGGGGAGCTGTTTTTT.

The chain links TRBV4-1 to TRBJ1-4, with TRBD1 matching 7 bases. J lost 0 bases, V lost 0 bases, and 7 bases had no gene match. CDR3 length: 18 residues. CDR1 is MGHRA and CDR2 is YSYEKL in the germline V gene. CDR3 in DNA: TGCGCCAGCAGCCAAGATCTGGGGACAGTGGCAACTAATGAAAAACTGTTTTTT. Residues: CASSQDLGTVATNEKLFF.

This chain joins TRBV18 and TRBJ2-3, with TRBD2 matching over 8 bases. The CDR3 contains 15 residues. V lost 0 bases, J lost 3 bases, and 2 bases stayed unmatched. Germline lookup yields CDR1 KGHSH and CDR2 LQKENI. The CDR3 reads CASSPPREGTDTQYF. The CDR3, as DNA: TGTGCCAGCTCACCACCCCGGGAGGGTACAGATACGCAGTATTTT. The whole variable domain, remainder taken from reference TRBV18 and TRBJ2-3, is NAGVMQNPRHLVRRRGQEARLRCSPMKGHSHVYWYRQLPEEGLKFMVYLQKENIIDESGMPKERFSAEFPKEGPSILRIQQVVRGDSAAYFCASSPPREGTDTQYFGPGTRLTVL.

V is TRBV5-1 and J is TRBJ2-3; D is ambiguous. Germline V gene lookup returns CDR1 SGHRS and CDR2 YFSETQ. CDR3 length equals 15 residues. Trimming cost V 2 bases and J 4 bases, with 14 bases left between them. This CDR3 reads CASSLSGVSPDTQYF. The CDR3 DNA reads TGCGCCAGCAGCTTATCTGGAGTTTCCCCAGATACGCAGTATTTT.

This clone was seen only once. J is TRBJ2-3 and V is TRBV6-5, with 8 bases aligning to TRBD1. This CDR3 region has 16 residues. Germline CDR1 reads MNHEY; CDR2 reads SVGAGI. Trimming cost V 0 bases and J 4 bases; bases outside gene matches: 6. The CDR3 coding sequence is TGTGCCAGCAGTTACTCGGCAGGGGGCACCGCAGATACGCAGTATTTT. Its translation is CASSYSAGGTADTQYF.

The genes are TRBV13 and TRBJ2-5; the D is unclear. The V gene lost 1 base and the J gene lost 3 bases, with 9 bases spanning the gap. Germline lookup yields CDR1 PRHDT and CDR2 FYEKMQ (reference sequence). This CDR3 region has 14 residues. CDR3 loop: CASSLVGSKETQYF. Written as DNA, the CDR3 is TGTGCCAGCAGCTTAGTGGGCAGCAAAGAGACCCAGTACTTC.

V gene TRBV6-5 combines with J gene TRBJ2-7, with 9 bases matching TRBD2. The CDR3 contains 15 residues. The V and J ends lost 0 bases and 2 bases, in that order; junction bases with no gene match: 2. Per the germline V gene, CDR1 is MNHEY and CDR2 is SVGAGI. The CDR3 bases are TGTGCCAGCAGTTACTCGACTAGCGGAGCCTACGAGCAGTACTTC. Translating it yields CASSYSTSGAYEQYF.

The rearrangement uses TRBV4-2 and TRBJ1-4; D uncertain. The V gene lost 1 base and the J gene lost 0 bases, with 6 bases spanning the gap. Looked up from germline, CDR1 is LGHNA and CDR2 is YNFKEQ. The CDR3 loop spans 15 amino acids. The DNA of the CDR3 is TGTGCCAGCAGCCAAGTTCGTGCAACTAATGAAAAACTGTTTTTT. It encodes CASSQVRATNEKLFF.

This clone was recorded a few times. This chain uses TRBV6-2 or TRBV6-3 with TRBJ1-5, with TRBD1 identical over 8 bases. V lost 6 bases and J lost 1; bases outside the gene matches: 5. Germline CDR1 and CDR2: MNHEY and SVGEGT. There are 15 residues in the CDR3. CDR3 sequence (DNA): TGTGCCAGCAGCCTCAGGGGGCGAAGCAATCAGCCCCAGCATTTT. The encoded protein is CASSLRGRSNQPQHF.

The CDR3 sequence is CASSFGRERSYEQYF. The DNA of the CDR3 is TGTGCCAGCAGTTTCGGGCGGGAGCGGTCCTACGAGCAGTACTTC. The rearrangement joins TRBV27 to TRBJ2-7; 7 nucleotides agree with TRBD2. Germline CDR1 is MNHEY and CDR2 is SMNVEV (reference sequence). Trimming removed 3 bases from V and 1 base from J; junction bases left unmatched: 6. The CDR3 spans 15 residues.

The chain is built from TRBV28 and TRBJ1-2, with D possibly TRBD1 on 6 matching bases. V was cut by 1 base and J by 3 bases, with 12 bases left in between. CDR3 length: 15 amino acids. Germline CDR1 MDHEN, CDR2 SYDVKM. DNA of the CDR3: TGTGCCAGCAGTTTATTAACGGACAGAGACTATGGCTACACCTTC. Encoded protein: CASSLLTDRDYGYTF.

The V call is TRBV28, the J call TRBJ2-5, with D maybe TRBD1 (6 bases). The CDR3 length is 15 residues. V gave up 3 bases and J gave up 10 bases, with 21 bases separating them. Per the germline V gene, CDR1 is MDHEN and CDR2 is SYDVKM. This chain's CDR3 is CASSFAPGQPEDQYF. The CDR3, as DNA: TGTGCCAGCAGTTTTGCCCCCGGACAGCCAGAAGACCAGTACTTC.

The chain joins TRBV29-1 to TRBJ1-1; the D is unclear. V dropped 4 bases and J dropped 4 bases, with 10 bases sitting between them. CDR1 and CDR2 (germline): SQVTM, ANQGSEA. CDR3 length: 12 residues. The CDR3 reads CSVVAVGTEAFF. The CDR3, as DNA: TGCAGCGTTGTAGCGGTTGGCACTGAAGCTTTCTTT.

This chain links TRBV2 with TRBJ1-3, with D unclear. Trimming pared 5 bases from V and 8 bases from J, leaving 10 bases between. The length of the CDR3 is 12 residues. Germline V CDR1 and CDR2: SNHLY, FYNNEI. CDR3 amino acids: CASSTEGDTIYF. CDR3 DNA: TGTGCCAGCAGTACCGAGGGAGACACCATATATTTT. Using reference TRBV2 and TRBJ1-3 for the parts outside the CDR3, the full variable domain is EPEVTQTPSHQVTQMGQEVILRCVPISNHLYFYWYRQILGQKVEFLVSFYNNEISEKSEIFDDQFSVERPDGSNFTLKIRSTKLEDSAMYFCASSTEGDTIYFGEGSWLTVV.

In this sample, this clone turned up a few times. CDR3 sequence: CATARGPPRGEQYF. In nucleotides, the CDR3 is TGCGCCACCGCAAGGGGTCCCCCCAGGGGCGAGCAGTACTTC. The chain links TRBV5-1 to TRBJ2-7; a weak D match, TRBD1 (6 bases). V lost 9 bases and J 6 bases, leaving 22 bases between the germline ends. The CDR3 sequence is 14 residues long. CDR1 is SGHRS and CDR2 is YFSETQ in the germline V gene.

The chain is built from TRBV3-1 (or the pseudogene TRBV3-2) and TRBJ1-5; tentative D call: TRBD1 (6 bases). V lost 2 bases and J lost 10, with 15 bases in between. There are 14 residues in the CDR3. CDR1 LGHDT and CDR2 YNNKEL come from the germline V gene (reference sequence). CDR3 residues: CASSQNRDNNPQHF. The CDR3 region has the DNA TGTGCCAGCAGCCAAAACCGGGACAATAATCCCCAGCATTTT.

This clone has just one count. Written as DNA, the CDR3 is TGTGCCAGCAGCCGTTCGCCAGCGGGAGAATTCGAGACCCAGTACTTC. It is translated as CASSRSPAGEFETQYF. The chain combines TRBV11-2 with TRBJ2-5; 8 bases agree with TRBD2. The CDR3 is made up of 16 amino acids. With 5 bases clipped from V and 5 bases from J, the junction kept 13 bases outside the gene matches. Germline values: CDR1 SGHAT, CDR2 FQNNGV.

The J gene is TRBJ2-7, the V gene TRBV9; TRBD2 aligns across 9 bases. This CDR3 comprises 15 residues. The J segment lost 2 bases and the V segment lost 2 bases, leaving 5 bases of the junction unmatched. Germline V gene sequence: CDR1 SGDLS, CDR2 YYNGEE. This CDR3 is CASSVSGSSAYEQYF. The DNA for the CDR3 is TGTGCCAGCAGCGTTAGCGGGAGTTCAGCCTACGAGCAGTACTTC.

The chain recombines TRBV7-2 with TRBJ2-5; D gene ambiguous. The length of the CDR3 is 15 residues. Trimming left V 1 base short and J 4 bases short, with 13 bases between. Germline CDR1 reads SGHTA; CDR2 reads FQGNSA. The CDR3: CASSLDGSRRETQYF. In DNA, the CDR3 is TGTGCCAGCAGCTTAGACGGGTCCCGGAGAGAGACCCAGTACTTC.

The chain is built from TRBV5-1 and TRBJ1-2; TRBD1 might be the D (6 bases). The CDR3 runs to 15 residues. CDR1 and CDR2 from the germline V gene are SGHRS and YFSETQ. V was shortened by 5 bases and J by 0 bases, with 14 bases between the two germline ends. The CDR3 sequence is CASRVTGRSNYGYTF. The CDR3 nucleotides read TGCGCCAGCAGGGTTACAGGGCGGTCTAACTATGGCTACACCTTC.

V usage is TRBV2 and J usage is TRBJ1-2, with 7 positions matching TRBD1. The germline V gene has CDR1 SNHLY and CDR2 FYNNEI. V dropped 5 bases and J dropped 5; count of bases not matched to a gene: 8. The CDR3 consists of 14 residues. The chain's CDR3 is CASSPGQTTYGYTF. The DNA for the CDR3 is TGTGCCAGCAGTCCGGGACAGACAACTTATGGCTACACCTTC.

The CDR3 sequence is CASRGQGKLGTQYF. Written as DNA, the CDR3 is TGTGCCAGCAGGGGACAGGGAAAATTGGGGACCCAGTACTTC. The rearrangement joins TRBV9 to TRBJ2-5, with 9 bases fitting TRBD1. Losses at the gene ends were 5 bases for V and 7 bases for J; bases not matched to a gene: 9. The CDR3 spans 14 residues. CDR1 is SGDLS, CDR2 YYNGEE, per germline.

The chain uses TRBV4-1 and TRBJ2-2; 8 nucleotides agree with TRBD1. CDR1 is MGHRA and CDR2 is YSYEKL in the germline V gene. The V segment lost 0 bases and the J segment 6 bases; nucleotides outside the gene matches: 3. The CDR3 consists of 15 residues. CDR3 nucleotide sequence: TGCGCCAGCAGCCAAGATCGACAGGGGCCCGGGGAGCTGTTTTTT. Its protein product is CASSQDRQGPGELFF.

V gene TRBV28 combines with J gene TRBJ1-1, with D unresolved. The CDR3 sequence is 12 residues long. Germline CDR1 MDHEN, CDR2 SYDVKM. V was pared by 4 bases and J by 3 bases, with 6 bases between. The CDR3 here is CASSSGHTEAFF. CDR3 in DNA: TGTGCCAGCAGTTCTGGCCACACTGAAGCTTTCTTT.

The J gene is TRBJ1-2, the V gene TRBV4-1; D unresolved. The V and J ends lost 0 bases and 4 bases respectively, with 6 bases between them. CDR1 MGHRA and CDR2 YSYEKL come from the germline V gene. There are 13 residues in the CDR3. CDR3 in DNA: TGCGCCAGCAGCCAAGATATCGGCTATGGCTACACCTTC. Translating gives CASSQDIGYGYTF.

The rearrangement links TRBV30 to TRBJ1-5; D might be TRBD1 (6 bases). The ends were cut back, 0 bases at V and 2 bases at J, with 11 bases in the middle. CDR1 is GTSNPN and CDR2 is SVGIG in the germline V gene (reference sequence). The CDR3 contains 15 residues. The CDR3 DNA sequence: TGTGCCTGGAGTGTACGGGGGGCAGGCAATCAGCCCCAGCATTTT. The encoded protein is CAWSVRGAGNQPQHF.